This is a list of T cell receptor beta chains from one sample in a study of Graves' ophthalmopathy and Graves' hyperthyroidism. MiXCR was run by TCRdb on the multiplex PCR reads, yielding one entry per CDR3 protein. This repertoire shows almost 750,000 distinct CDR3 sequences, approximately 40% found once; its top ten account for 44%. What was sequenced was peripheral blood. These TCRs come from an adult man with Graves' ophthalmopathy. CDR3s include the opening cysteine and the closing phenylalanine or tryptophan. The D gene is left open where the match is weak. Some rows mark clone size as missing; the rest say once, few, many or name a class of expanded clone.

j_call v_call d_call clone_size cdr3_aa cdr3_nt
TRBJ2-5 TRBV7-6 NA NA CAGSLASLSETQYF TGTGCCGGCAGCTTAGCGTCCCTTTCGGAGACCCAGTACTTC
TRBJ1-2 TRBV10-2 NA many CASSQDIPSANYGYTF TGCGCCTCCTCGCAGGACATTCCATCAGCTAACTATGGCTACACCTTC
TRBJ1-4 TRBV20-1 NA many CSAKGPLNEKLFF TGCAGTGCGAAGGGCCCCCTTAATGAAAAACTGTTTTTT
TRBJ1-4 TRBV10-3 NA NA CASSYSISGDYEKLFF TGTGCCAGCAGTTACTCGATATCAGGGGATTATGAAAAACTGTTTTTT
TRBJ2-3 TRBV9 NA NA CASSRLTGTDTQYF TGTGCCAGCAGCCGACTGACAGGCACAGATACGCAGTATTTT
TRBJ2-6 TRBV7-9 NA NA CASSWQGTGANVLTF TGTGCCAGCAGTTGGCAGGGCACTGGGGCCAACGTCCTGACTTTC
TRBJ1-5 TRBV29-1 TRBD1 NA CSVGQGGQPQHF TGCAGCGTGGGACAGGGGGGTCAGCCCCAGCATTTT
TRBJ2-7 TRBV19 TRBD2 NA CASTMVAGGVYEQYF TGTGCCAGTACCATGGTAGCGGGGGGAGTTTACGAGCAGTACTTC
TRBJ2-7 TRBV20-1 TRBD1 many CSATGQGYEQYF TGCAGTGCTACTGGACAGGGCTACGAGCAGTACTTC
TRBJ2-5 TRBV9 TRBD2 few CASSVAPGPSGLAGGIQETQYF TGTGCCAGCAGCGTAGCTCCAGGGCCATCGGGACTAGCGGGAGGGATCCAAGAGACCCAGTACTTC
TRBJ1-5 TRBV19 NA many CASSLSGWNQPQHF TGTGCCAGTAGTTTGTCAGGGTGGAATCAGCCCCAGCATTTT
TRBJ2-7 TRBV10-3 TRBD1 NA CAIRRTGGGEQYF TGTGCCATCAGACGGACAGGGGGAGGCGAGCAGTACTTC
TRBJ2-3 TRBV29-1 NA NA CSVEGSFTDTQYF TGCAGCGTTGAAGGCTCTTTCACAGATACGCAGTATTTT
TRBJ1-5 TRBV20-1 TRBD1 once CSWTGSGQPQHF TGCAGCTGGACAGGGTCGGGTCAGCCCCAGCATTTT
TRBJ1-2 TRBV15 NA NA CATSRGTAGGYTF TGTGCCACCAGCAGAGGGACCGCGGGTGGCTACACCTTC
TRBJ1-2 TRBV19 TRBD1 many CASGRTGVKGSYGYTF TGTGCCAGCGGCAGGACAGGGGTAAAAGGCAGCTATGGCTACACCTTC
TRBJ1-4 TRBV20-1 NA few CSARDYLTGNEKLFF TGCAGTGCTAGAGATTATCTAACAGGAAATGAAAAACTGTTTTTT
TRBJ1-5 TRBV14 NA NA CASSLTGSGHQPQHF TGTGCCAGTAGCCTCACAGGGAGTGGGCATCAGCCCCAGCATTTT
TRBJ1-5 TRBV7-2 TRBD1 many CASSLRPGTGQPQHF TGTGCCAGCAGTCTCCGTCCAGGGACAGGGCAGCCCCAGCATTTT